This TCR beta chain was identified in a study of technical replicates of blood from a few donors (dated by TCRdb to about 2017). CDR1 MGHRA and CDR2 YSYEKL were looked up in the germline V gene. The germline V and J ends show losses of 1 base and 6 bases respectively, and no gene match explains 12 bases of the junction. Reading from cysteine to phenylalanine, the CDR3 counts 18 amino acids. CDR3 DNA is the only sequence kept; it has 54 bases, read in frame from the first base. The library came from the immunoSEQ multiplex PCR assay. TCRdb took over this immuneACCESS table, retaining in-frame rearrangements with V and J assigned. Such tables are incomplete; in checked studies, under half of the missing clones stem from an unresolved V gene, and the remainder is unexplained. The sample includes 60,000 to 85,000 clones, with about 94% observed a single time. Together, the top ten hold about 0.38% of the sample.

On this clone: It has no known antigen specificity. Within one base of it there is no much larger clone, and no base qualities were kept.

The clonotype comes from a human donor in good health. The specimen sequenced was T cells isolated from PBMCs. The chain employs TRBV4-1 and TRBJ2-1, and 10 bases in between align with TRBD2. In nucleotide form, the sequence is TGCGCCAGCAGCCAAGTGTCAATCATAGCGGGAGGACGCAATGAGCAGTTCTTC. Translation gives CASSQVSIIAGGRNEQFF.